Detailed here is one T cell receptor (beta chain). Its recognized antigen is unknown. Per-base qualities were not stored, and no clone one base away is much larger. These data originate in a study of OX40 agonist ivuxolimab in advanced cancers. With regard to the full study: Ivuxolimab, which targeted the costimulatory receptor OX40 (CD134), was an agonistic, fully human IgG2 monoclonal antibody. In the dose-escalation cohort, 70% to 85% of patients were male, and the mean age was 60 years with a range of roughly 23 to 79. Three dose-escalation patients achieved partial responses, one with hepatocellular carcinoma and two with cutaneous melanoma. The monotherapy dose-escalation portion (N ≈ 56 patients) of the phase I ivuxolimab trial is reported in the paper. Prior anti-PD-1, anti-PD-L1 or anti-CTLA-4 therapy was permitted, and checkpoint inhibitors had been received by approximately 39% of dose-escalation patients. Peripheral TCRbeta sequencing aimed to test whether ivuxolimab altered TCR sequence diversity and caused clonal T-cell expansion. Of the 50 to 55 patients in dose escalation, some 20 had hepatocellular carcinoma, some 15 had melanoma, 9 had renal cell carcinoma and 9 had head and neck cancer. Intravenous ivuxolimab was administered to patients every 2 weeks at six dose levels: 0.01, 0.1, 0.3, 1.5, 3 and 10 mg/kg. Study-wide conclusions, independent of this receptor: Which antigens the clonally expanded peripheral T cells were specific for was not determined. Low levels of normalized T-cell clonal expansion were also seen in some nonresponding patients. Partial responders in the 0.1-3.0 mg/kg groups had among the lowest normalized peripheral clonal expansion, especially among CD8+ T cells. At doses from 0.1 to 3.0 mg/kg, clonal expansion was seen in both CD4+ and CD8+ blood T cells between baseline and week 6. After ivuxolimab, CD8+ T cells had more expanded clones than CD4+ T cells on average.

Patients with autoimmune disease history or receiving systemic immunosuppression were excluded from the trial. In every dose cohort, peripheral blood was drawn for TCR sequencing at baseline, cycle 4 day 1, and cycle 7 day 1. Samples came from an open-label, multicenter, first-in-human phase I dose-escalation trial of ivuxolimab. The trial enrolled adults with locally advanced or metastatic head and neck squamous cell, hepatocellular, melanoma or renal cell carcinoma. Before TCR sequencing, CD4+ T cells and CD8+ T cells from peripheral blood were sorted into separate populations. The germline V gene gives CDR1 as SNHLY and CDR2 as FYNNEI. The CDR3, from cysteine to phenylalanine, totals 15 residues. Of the read, only the CDR3 DNA is kept; its 45 bases are in frame from base 1. V is cut by 8 bases and J by 7 bases, and the space between the germline ends is 18 bases. Genomic DNA was extracted from sorted cells for sequencing of the TCRbeta CDR3 region. TCRbeta CDR3 regions were sequenced using the immunoSEQ Assay. TCRdb obtained this table from immuneACCESS and retained in-frame rearrangements with V and J assigned. These tables miss some clones; where compared with another copy, unresolved V genes account for less than half of the shortfall, and the remainder is unexplained. In this sample the table shows about 93,000 clones, under 95% of which occur a single time. The ten largest clones add up to 0.45% to 0.6% of the sample.

This TCR was recovered from an adult with an advanced solid tumor such as melanoma, head and neck, liver or kidney cancer. Sequenced material: CD4+ or CD8+ T cells sorted from blood, taken in a trial of the OX40 agonist ivuxolimab. The sequence links TRBV2 to TRBJ1-6; the D gene is perhaps TRBD1, on 6 matching bases. The CDR3 is CASGGQTDFNSPLHF. The nucleotide sequence reads TGTGCCAGCGGAGGACAGACCGATTTCAATTCACCCCTCCACTTT.